The clone carrying this TCR beta chain came up a few times. TCRdb fed the 5' RACE reads into MiXCR, producing one record per CDR3 protein. The repertoire holds about 100,000 distinct CDR3 sequences, with approximately 15% as singletons. The data were taken from a study of T cells of healthy individuals. Looked up from germline, CDR1 is SGHTA and CDR2 is FQGNSA. Trimming removed 4 bases from V and 8 bases from J; junction bases left unmatched: 7. There are 13 residues in the CDR3. The gene calls are TRBV7-2 and TRBJ1-1; 7 nucleotides align to TRBD1. The origin of this receptor is a human donor in good health. The CDR3 loop reads CASSSIPGQEAFF. The DNA of the CDR3 is TGTGCCAGCAGCTCTATTCCGGGACAGGAAGCTTTCTTT.